The rows below give T cell receptor beta chains drawn from one sample of a study of blood T cell repertoires in COVID-19. Repertoires were generated with immunoSEQ multiplex PCR, while TCRdb's copy carries only in-frame clones and drops some. The repertoire has 250,000 to 300,000 clones, approximately 93% of them found once; the top ten carry 2% to 2.5%. Sequencing input: peripheral blood. These receptors were collected from a woman younger than 45 with COVID-19, enrolled during active disease. Each CDR3 is given with its conserved first and last residue. A D gene is named only where the DNA matches it firmly. Clone size is stated in some rows and not others, as once, few, many or a class when expanded.

TRBV18	.	TRBD2	TRBJ2-7	CASSPRQRESYEQYF	TGTGCCAGCTCGCCCAGACAGCGGGAGTCCTACGAGCAGTACTTC
TRBV19	.	.	TRBJ1-5	CARFSDQPQHF	TGTGCCAGGTTCTCCGATCAGCCCCAGCATTTT
TRBV13	.	.	TRBJ1-1	CASSPLDSRTEAFF	TGTGCCAGCAGCCCCCTGGACAGTCGAACTGAAGCTTTCTTT
TRBV29-1	.	TRBD2	TRBJ2-1	CSVGPILAANNEQFF	TGCAGCGTTGGCCCTATACTAGCGGCGAACAATGAGCAGTTCTTC
TRBV5-4	.	TRBD1	TRBJ1-2	CASSTKTGTGDGYTF	TGTGCCAGCAGCACCAAAACCGGGACAGGGGATGGCTACACCTTC
TRBV20-1	.	.	TRBJ1-5	CSASDSEIQPQHF	TGCAGTGCTAGTGATTCGGAGATACAGCCCCAGCATTTT
TRBV27	.	TRBD2	TRBJ2-7	CASSRGGRESYEQYF	TGTGCCAGCAGCCGGGGGGGGCGGGAGAGCTACGAGCAGTACTTC
TRBV5-1	once	.	TRBJ1-4	CASSRQDLNEKLFF	TGCGCCAGCTCAAGACAGGACCTAAATGAAAAACTGTTTTTT
TRBV27	.	TRBD1	TRBJ2-2	CASRTGRRTGELFF	TGTGCCAGTAGGACAGGGAGGAGAACCGGGGAGCTGTTTTTT
TRBV2	.	.	TRBJ2-4	CASRLSSIAKNIQYF	TGTGCCAGCAGGCTGAGTTCTATAGCCAAAAACATTCAGTACTTC
TRBV24-1	.	TRBD1	TRBJ2-7	CATSDWRQGVGYEQYF	TGTGCCACCAGTGATTGGAGACAGGGAGTTGGCTACGAGCAGTACTTC
TRBV12-3/TRBV12-4	few	.	TRBJ1-1	CASRTRGNTEAFF	TGTGCCAGCAGGACCCGGGGGAACACTGAAGCTTTCTTT
TRBV19	once	.	TRBJ1-5	CASSIHRADSNQPQHF	TGTGCCAGTAGTATTCACAGGGCCGATAGCAATCAGCCCCAGCATTTT
TRBV27	once	.	TRBJ1-2	CASSLGGNGYTF	TGTGCCAGCAGTTTAGGGGGGAATGGCTACACCTTC
TRBV5-1	.	TRBD1	TRBJ2-7	CASSGRDREGGEQYF	TGCGCCAGCAGCGGCCGGGACAGGGAGGGTGGCGAGCAGTACTTC
TRBV6-5	.	.	TRBJ1-2	CASSPGTPGNYGYTF	TGTGCCAGCAGCCCGGGGACACCTGGGAACTATGGCTACACCTTC
TRBV3-1/TRBV3-2	.	TRBD1	TRBJ1-3	CASSRGTGTGNTIYF	TGTGCCAGCAGCCGGGGGACAGGGACTGGAAACACCATATATTTT
TRBV5-1	.	.	TRBJ1-1	CASSLDRVGNTEAFF	TGCGCCAGCAGCTTGGACAGGGTTGGGAACACTGAAGCTTTCTTT
TRBV5-6	.	TRBD1	TRBJ1-5	CASSLGTGWAQPQHF	TGTGCCAGCAGCTTAGGGACAGGGTGGGCTCAGCCCCAGCATTTT
TRBV11-2	.	.	TRBJ2-1	CASSGNRVGEQFF	TGTGCCAGCAGCGGCAACAGGGTGGGTGAGCAGTTCTTC
TRBV15	.	.	TRBJ2-1	CATSRDPTLRGSYNEQFF	TGTGCCACCAGCAGAGATCCCACTTTACGGGGCTCCTACAATGAGCAGTTCTTC
TRBV5-1	.	.	TRBJ1-6	CASSFRHDDNSPLHF	TGCGCCAGCAGCTTCAGGCACGACGATAATTCACCCCTCCACTTT
TRBV29-1	.	.	TRBJ1-2	CSVEGRGRANYGYTF	TGCAGCGTGGAGGGGAGGGGAAGAGCTAACTATGGCTACACCTTC
TRBV4-1	.	TRBD1	TRBJ2-7	CASREGQGSSYEQYF	TGCGCCAGCAGGGAGGGACAGGGTAGCTCCTACGAGCAGTACTTC
TRBV30	.	.	TRBJ1-5	CAWSVRRGGGNQPQHF	TGTGCCTGGAGTGTACGGAGAGGGGGAGGCAATCAGCCCCAGCATTTT
TRBV5-6	.	TRBD2	TRBJ2-2	CASSRLAGDTGELFF	TGTGCCAGCAGCAGACTAGCGGGAGATACCGGGGAGCTGTTTTTT
TRBV7-2	.	TRBD2	TRBJ2-1	CASTLSGRENEQFF	TGTGCCAGCACCTTGTCCGGGAGGGAGAATGAGCAGTTCTTC
TRBV18	.	TRBD1	TRBJ2-7	CASSPPGGRDRQFEQYF	TGTGCCAGCTCACCACCGGGGGGCCGGGACAGGCAGTTCGAGCAGTACTTC
TRBV27	.	TRBD2	TRBJ2-7	CASSLFASGRNHEQYF	TGTGCCAGCAGTTTATTTGCCAGCGGGAGAAACCACGAGCAGTACTTC
TRBV28	.	TRBD1	TRBJ1-4	CASSPDRGVEKLFF	TGTGCCAGCAGCCCGGACAGGGGGGTCGAAAAACTGTTTTTT
TRBV29-1	.	.	TRBJ2-7	CSVGRDKTYEQYF	TGCAGCGTTGGCCGGGACAAAACCTACGAGCAGTACTTC